What follows are 20 T cell receptor beta chains derived from one specimen sequenced in a study of blood T cell repertoires in COVID-19. Assay used: immunoSEQ multiplex PCR; TCRdb lists only in-frame clones, some missing. The sample yields under 400,000 clones, approximately 89% seen once. Sample: peripheral blood. Receptors originate from a woman aged 60-70 years with COVID-19, enrolled during active disease.

The J gene is TRBJ2-2, the V gene TRBV3-1 (or the pseudogene TRBV3-2); D gene ambiguous. Germline CDR1 is LGHDT and CDR2 is YNNKEL (reference sequence). The CDR3 covers 14 residues. The germline V and J ends were trimmed by 6 bases and 6 bases, with 14 bases remaining between them. The CDR3 sequence: CASRPATESGELFF. The CDR3 DNA reads as TGTGCCAGCAGGCCGGCCACAGAGTCCGGGGAGCTGTTTTTT.

The rearrangement uses TRBV15 and TRBJ1-1; D not resolved. Germline V CDR1 and CDR2: LNHNV, YYDKDF (reference sequence). The CDR3 covers 13 residues. The V gene lost 3 bases and the J gene lost 8 bases, with 13 bases spanning the gap. Here the CDR3 DNA reads TGTGCCACCAGCAGCTGGGCGAACGGCGAAGCTTTCTTT. Translated, it gives CATSSWANGEAFF.

The chain is built from TRBV12-1 and TRBJ1-5; the DNA was not compared with TRBD1, the D call given in the table. TRBV12-1 is noted as a pseudogene. The CDR3 contains 14 residues. The CDR3 sequence is CASSLGQINQPQHF. CDR3 in DNA: TGTGCCAGCAGCCTGGGACAAATCAATCAGCCCCAGCATTTT.

Comments on this clone: Other DNA sequences in the sample encode the same CDR3. The V call is TRBV9, the J call TRBJ1-2; weak D call: TRBD1 (5 bases). Germline-derived CDR1 and CDR2 are SGDLS and YYNGEE. The CDR3 is 13 residues long. Trimming cost V 0 bases and J 5 bases, with 8 bases left between them. Here the CDR3 reads CASSVGGDYGYTF. The DNA for the CDR3 is TGTGCCAGCAGCGTAGGGGGGGATTATGGCTACACCTTC.

The V and J genes are TRBV24-1 and TRBJ2-1; possibly TRBD2 for D (6 bases). The CDR3 covers 14 residues. CDR1 KGHDR and CDR2 SFDVKD come from the germline V gene. V was clipped by 2 bases and J by 10 bases, with 14 bases between them. CDR3 in DNA: TGTGCCACCAGTGATTCCTCTCCGGGGAGGGAGCAGTTCTTC. It specifies CATSDSSPGREQFF.

This clone was picked up one time. The rearrangement links TRBV5-4 to TRBJ2-3; TRBD2 agrees at 11 bases. The ends lost 4 bases at V and 1 base at J; junction bases unmatched: 2. CDR1 and CDR2 from the germline V gene are SGHNT and YYREEE (reference sequence). There are 15 residues in the CDR3. The CDR3 DNA reads as TGTGCCAGCAGCCAACTAGCGGGGGGCACAGATACGCAGTATTTT. This gives the protein CASSQLAGGTDTQYF.

V usage is TRBV7-9 and J usage is TRBJ2-1; a weak D match, TRBD1 (5 bases). Germline V CDR1 and CDR2: SEHNR, FQNEAQ (reference sequence). This CDR3 region has 17 residues. V was trimmed by 0 bases and J by 8 bases, leaving 20 bases between them. The DNA of the CDR3 is TGTGCCAGCAGCTTAGCGCAAAGGGGATTCCGTAGGTATGAGCAGTTCTTC. It specifies CASSLAQRGFRRYEQFF. The full variable domain, rest sourced from reference TRBV7-9 and TRBJ2-1, is DTGVSQNPRHKITKRGQNVTFRCDPISEHNRLYWYRQTLGQGPEFLTYFQNEAQLEKSRLLSDRFSAERPKGSFSTLEIQRTEQGDSAMYLCASSLAQRGFRRYEQFFGPGTRLTVL.

J is TRBJ1-2 and V is TRBV28, with a weak D call TRBD1 (5 bases). Germline V gene sequence: CDR1 MDHEN, CDR2 SYDVKM. This CDR3 region has 16 residues. The germline V and J ends were trimmed by 5 bases and 1 base, with 17 bases remaining between them. CDR3 nucleotide sequence: TGTGCCAGCAGTACTCCTTGGACGGGGGGTAACTATGGCTACACCTTC. Translation gives CASSTPWTGGNYGYTF.

This clone was seen a few times. The chain couples TRBV9 to TRBJ1-6, with D hard to call. The length of the CDR3 is 16 residues. Trimming left V 0 bases short and J 0 bases short, with 7 bases between. Germline V gene data show CDR1 as SGDLS and CDR2 as YYNGEE. The CDR3, as DNA: TGTGCCAGCAGCGTAGGTGGGAGCTCCTATAATTCACCCCTCCACTTT. Translating gives CASSVGGSSYNSPLHF.

The CDR3 sequence is CASRGTSGGFNEQFF. For the CDR3, the DNA is TGTGCCAGCAGAGGGACTAGCGGGGGATTCAATGAGCAGTTCTTC. The chain is built from TRBV6-5 and TRBJ2-1; 14 bases match TRBD2. The CDR3 sequence is 15 residues long. Unmatched junction bases numbered 4, after V lost 6 bases and J lost 6 bases. The germline CDR1 and CDR2 sequences are MNHEY and SVGAGI.

This chain links TRBV29-1 with TRBJ1-1; 8 bases are a match to TRBD1. CDR3 size: 16 residues. V was clipped by 4 bases and J by 1 base; unmatched bases: 11. Germline assignment: CDR1 SQVTM and CDR2 ANQGSEA. CDR3 protein: CSVVGQGTGWNTEAFF. The CDR3 DNA sequence: TGCAGCGTTGTAGGACAGGGTACTGGATGGAACACTGAAGCTTTCTTT.

This clone was seen more than once but under ten times. Other DNA sequences within the sample encode an identical CDR3. The J gene is TRBJ1-5, the V gene TRBV29-1; TRBD1 matches 7 bases. Germline values: CDR1 SQVTM, CDR2 ANQGSEA. The V and J ends lost 4 bases and 0 bases, in that order; junction bases with no gene match: 0. The CDR3 runs to 13 residues. CDR3 protein: CSVGQGSNQPQHF. The CDR3 nucleotides are TGCAGCGTTGGACAGGGTAGCAATCAGCCCCAGCATTTT.

V is TRBV25-1 and J is TRBJ1-6; 7 bases map to TRBD1. The CDR3 totals 15 residues. The germline V gene encodes CDR1 MGHDK and CDR2 SYGVNS. V lost 8 bases and J lost 7; bases outside the gene matches: 11. In nucleotides, the CDR3 is TGTGCCAGCTCTACGAACAGGGGCGGGAATTCACCCCTCCACTTT. Protein product: CASSTNRGGNSPLHF.

The V and J genes are TRBV10-1 and TRBJ2-3; D is unresolved. Germline lookup yields CDR1 WNHNN and CDR2 SYGVQD (reference sequence). Trimming pared 4 bases from V and 0 bases from J, leaving 5 bases between. The CDR3 contains 13 residues. The CDR3 DNA reads TGCGCCAGCAGTGGGCAGAGCACAGATACGCAGTATTTT. Translating it yields CASSGQSTDTQYF.

The CDR3: CASSAVTNNEQFF. The CDR3 DNA follows: TGTGCCAGCAGTGCAGTAACAAACAATGAGCAGTTCTTC. This chain joins TRBV2 and TRBJ2-1; D not certain. The CDR3 is 13 amino acids. Germline V gives CDR1 SNHLY, CDR2 FYNNEI. Trimming pared 4 bases from V and 5 bases from J, leaving 9 bases between.

The chain is built from TRBV10-3 and TRBJ2-1; D gene unclear. Per the germline V gene, CDR1 is ENHRY and CDR2 is SYGVKD. This CDR3 is 12 amino acids long. Trimming took 11 bases from V and 7 from J, leaving 15 bases between them. CDR3 in DNA: TGTGCCGCCTCTTTCGACGGGAATGAGCAGTTCTTC. This codes for CAASFDGNEQFF.

The V call is TRBV6-5, the J call TRBJ2-3; unclear D gene. In germline, CDR1 is MNHEY, CDR2 SVGAGI. V was clipped by 0 bases and J by 5 bases, with 6 bases between them. There are 13 residues in the CDR3. The CDR3 protein is CASSYSSIDTQYF. As DNA, the CDR3 is TGTGCCAGCAGTTACTCGTCCATAGATACGCAGTATTTT.

The DNA for the CDR3 is TGTGCCGTCTGGGGACAGGGAAAAGAGACCCAGTACTTC. This sequence encodes CAVWGQGKETQYF. V usage is TRBV10-3 and J usage is TRBJ2-5; 9 bases fit TRBD1. Germline V CDR1 and CDR2: ENHRY, SYGVKD. V lost 11 bases and J lost 3; bases outside the gene matches: 7. The length of the CDR3 is 13 residues.

This chain joins TRBV12-3 or TRBV12-4 and TRBJ1-2; 7 bases fit TRBD1. The CDR3 loop spans 13 amino acids. The J segment lost 3 bases and the V segment lost 5 bases, leaving 3 bases of the junction unmatched. The chain's CDR3 is CASSRDRDYGYTF. The DNA for the CDR3 is TGTGCCAGCAGTCGTGACAGGGACTATGGCTACACCTTC.

The genes are TRBV6-1 and TRBJ1-2; tentative D call: TRBD1 (6 bases). CDR3 size: 15 residues. Trimming took off 2 bases at V and 10 bases at J, with 20 bases between the two ends. Looked up from germline, CDR1 is MNHNS and CDR2 is SASEGT. CDR3 bases: TGTGCCAGCAGTGAACCCTACAGGGCAAATCGTGACTACACCTTC. Translation: CASSEPYRANRDYTF.